This TCR beta chain was observed in a study of response to subunit inactivated influenza vaccine (dated by TCRdb to between 2017 and 2018). Concerning the study at large: To follow how T cells responded to a trivalent subunit inactivated influenza vaccine, the researchers relied on deep quantitative profiling of the T cell receptor repertoire. Study-level results and caveats: It was suggested by the authors that each seasonal influenza vaccination may recruit only a limited number of new T cells.

The time point label on this specimen signifies: 45 days after influenza vaccine administration. To prepare the library, RT-PCR was applied. Instrument used: Illumina HiSeq 2500. The raw public data were reprocessed by TCRdb itself: fastp quality trimming at Q25, MiXCR clonotype calling, in-frame beta chains only. Under each unique CDR3 protein, matching rows form one entry showing the most common genes and DNA. In all, the sample holds some 500,000 distinct CDR3 sequences, and 10% to 15% of those were seen once. The ten largest account for around 14% of the sample. In its sample, this clonotype was seen many times. Its antigen is unknown. Within one base of it there is no much larger clone, and no base qualities were kept. From cysteine to phenylalanine, the CDR3 is 16 amino acids long. CDR3 DNA only is kept here, 48 bases in frame from base 1. V was cut back by 0 bases and J by 5 bases, leaving a gap of 14 bases between them. CDR1 SGHTA and CDR2 FQGNSA were looked up in the germline V gene.

Sequenced material: PBMCs from blood, taken about 40 days after vaccination. The V gene is TRBV7-2 and the J gene is TRBJ2-4, with no confidently assigned D gene. The TCR sequence derives from a man aged 45-65 years who received an inactivated influenza vaccine. Donor details come from another sample of the same person, matched by shared clones. The CDR3 protein: CASSLAWAEWENIQYF. Here is the DNA: TGTGCCAGCAGCTTAGCGTGGGCGGAATGGGAAAACATTCAGTACTTC.